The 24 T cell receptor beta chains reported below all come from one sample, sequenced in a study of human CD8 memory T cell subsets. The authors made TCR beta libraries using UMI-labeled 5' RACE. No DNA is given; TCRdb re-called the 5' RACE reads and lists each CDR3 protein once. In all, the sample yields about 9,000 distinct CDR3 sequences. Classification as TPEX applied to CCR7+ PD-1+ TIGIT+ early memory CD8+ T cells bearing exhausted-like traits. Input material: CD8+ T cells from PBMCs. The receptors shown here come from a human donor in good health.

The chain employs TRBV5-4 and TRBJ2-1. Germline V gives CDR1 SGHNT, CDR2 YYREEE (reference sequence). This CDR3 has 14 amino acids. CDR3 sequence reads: CAIAAASSYNEQFF.

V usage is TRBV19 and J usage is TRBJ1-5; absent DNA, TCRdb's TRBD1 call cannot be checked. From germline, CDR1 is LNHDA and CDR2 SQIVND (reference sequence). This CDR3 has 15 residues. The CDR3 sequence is CASSYPGTGRKPQHF.

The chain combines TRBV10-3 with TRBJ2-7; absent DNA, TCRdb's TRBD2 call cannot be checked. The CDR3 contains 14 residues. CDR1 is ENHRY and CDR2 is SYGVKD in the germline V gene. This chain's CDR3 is CAAGTSGETYEQYF.

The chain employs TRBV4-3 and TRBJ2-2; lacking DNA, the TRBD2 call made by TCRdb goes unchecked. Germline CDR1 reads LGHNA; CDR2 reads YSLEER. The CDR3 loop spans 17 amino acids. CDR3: CASSQGTSGRGTGELFF.

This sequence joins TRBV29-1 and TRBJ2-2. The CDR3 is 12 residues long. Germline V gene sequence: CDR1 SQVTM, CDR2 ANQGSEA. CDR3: CSVTRNTGELFF.

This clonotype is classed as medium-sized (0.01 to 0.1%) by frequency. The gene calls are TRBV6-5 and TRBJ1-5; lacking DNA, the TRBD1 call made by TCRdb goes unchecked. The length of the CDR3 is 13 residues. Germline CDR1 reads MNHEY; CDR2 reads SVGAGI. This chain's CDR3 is CASSHTGAEPQHF.

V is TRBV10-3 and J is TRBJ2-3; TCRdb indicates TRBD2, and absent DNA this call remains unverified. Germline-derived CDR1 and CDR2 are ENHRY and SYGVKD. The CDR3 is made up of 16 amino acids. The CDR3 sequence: CATKPGLAGEADTQYF.

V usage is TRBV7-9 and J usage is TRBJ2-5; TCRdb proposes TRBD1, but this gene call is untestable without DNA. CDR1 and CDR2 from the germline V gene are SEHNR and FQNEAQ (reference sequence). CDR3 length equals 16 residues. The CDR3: CASSLKQGAQEETQYF.

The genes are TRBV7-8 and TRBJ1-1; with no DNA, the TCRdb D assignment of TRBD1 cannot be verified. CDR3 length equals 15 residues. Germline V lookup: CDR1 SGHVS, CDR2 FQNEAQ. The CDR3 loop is CASSLGDRAYIEAFF.

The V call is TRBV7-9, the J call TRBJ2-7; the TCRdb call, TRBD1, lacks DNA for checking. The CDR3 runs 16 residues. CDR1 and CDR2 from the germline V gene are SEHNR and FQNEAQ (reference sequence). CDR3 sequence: CASSSGTGANFYEQYF.

CDR3 in amino acids: CASSGLGNTGELFF. V gene TRBV7-3 combines with J gene TRBJ2-2. Germline V gives CDR1 SGHTA, CDR2 FQGTGA. There are 14 residues in the CDR3. The full variable domain, in which reference TRBV7-3 and TRBJ2-2 provide the parts outside the CDR3, is GAGVSQTPSNKVTEKGKYVELRCDPISGHTALYWYRQSLGQGPEFLIYFQGTGAADDSGLPNDRFFAVRPEGSVSTLKIQRTERGDSAVYLCASSGLGNTGELFFGEGSRLTVL.

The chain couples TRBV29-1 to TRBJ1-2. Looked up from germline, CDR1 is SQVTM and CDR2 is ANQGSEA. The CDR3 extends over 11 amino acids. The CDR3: CSVADNYGYTF.

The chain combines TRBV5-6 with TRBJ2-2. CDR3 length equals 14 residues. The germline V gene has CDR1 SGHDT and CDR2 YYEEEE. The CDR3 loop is CASSLAHLAGELFF.

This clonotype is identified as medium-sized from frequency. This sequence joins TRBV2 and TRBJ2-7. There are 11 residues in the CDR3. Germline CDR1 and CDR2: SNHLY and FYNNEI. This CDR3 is CASSAGYEQYF.

This chain's CDR3 is CASSLLSPGGGAYNEQFF. This chain connects TRBV27 to TRBJ2-1; TCRdb calls TRBD2, which cannot be checked without DNA. CDR3 length: 18 residues. Germline CDR1 and CDR2: MNHEY and SMNVEV (reference sequence).

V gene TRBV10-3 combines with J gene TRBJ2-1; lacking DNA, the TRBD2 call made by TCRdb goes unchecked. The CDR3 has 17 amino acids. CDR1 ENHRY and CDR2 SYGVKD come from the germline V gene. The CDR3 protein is CATAMTSGSALGDEQFF.

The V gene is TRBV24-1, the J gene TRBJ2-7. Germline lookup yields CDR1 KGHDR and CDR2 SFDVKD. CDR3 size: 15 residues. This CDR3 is CATSDSTRYPYEQYF.

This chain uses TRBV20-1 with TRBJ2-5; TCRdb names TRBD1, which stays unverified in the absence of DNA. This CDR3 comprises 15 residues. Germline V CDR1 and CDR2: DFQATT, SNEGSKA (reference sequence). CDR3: CSASGRESHQETQYF.

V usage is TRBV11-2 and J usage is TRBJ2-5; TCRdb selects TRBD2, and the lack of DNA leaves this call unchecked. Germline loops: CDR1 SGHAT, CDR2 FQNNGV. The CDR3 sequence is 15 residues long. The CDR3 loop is CASSLEASGQETQYF. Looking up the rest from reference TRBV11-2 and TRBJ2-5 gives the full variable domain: EAGVAQSPRYKIIEKRQSVAFWCNPISGHATLYWYQQILGQGPKLLIQFQNNGVVDDSQLPKDRFSAERLKGVDSTLKIQPAKLEDSAVYLCASSLEASGQETQYFGPGTRLLVL.

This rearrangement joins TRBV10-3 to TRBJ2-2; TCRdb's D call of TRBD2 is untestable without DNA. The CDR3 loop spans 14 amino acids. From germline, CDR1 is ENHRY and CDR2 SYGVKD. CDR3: CATLRGADTGELFF.

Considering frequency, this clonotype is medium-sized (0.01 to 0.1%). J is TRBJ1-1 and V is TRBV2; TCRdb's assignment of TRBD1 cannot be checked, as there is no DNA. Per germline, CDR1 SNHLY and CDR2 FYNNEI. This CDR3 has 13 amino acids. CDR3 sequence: CASSSGVGTEAFF.

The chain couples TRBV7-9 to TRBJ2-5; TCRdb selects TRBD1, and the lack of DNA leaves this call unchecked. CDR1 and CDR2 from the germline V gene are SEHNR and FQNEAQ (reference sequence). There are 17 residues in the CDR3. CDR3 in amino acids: CASSTRGQGGGGKTQYF.

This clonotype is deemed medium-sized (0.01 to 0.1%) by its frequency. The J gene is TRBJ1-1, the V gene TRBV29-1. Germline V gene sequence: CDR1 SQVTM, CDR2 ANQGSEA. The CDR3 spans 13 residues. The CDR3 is CSVAPHDSLEAFF.

The CDR3 loop reads CSARDITSNYEQYF. The J gene is TRBJ2-7, the V gene TRBV20-1. This CDR3 has 14 amino acids. CDR1 and CDR2 (germline): DFQATT, SNEGSKA (reference sequence).